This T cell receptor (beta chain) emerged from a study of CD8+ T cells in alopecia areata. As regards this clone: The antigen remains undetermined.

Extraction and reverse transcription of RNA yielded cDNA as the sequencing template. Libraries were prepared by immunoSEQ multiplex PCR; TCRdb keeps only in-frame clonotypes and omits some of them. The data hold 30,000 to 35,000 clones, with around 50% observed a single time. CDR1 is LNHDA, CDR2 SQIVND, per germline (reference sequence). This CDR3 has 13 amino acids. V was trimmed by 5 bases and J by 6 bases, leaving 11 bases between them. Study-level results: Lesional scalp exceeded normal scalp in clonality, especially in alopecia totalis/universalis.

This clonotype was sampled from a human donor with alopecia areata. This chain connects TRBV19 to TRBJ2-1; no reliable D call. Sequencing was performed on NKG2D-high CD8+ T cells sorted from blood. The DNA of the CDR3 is TGTGCCAGTAGTGAGAAGGTCTCCAATGAGCAGTTCTTC. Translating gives CASSEKVSNEQFF.